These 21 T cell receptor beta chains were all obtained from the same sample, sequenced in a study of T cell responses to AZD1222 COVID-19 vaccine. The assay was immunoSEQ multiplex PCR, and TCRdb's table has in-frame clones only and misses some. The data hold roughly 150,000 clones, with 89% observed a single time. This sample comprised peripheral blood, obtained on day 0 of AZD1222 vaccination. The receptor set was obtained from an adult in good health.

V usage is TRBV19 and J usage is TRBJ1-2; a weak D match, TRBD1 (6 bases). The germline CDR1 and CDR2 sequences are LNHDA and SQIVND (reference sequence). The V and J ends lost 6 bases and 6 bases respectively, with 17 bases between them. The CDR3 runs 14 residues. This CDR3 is CASSTRGQWNGYTF. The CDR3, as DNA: TGTGCCAGTAGCACCCGGGGGCAATGGAATGGCTACACCTTC.

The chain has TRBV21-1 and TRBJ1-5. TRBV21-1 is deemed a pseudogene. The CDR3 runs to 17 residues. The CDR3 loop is CASSLGGHGEPNQPQHF. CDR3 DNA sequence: TGTGCCAGCAGCTTAGGGGGGCACGGGGAACCAAATCAGCCCCAGCATTTT.

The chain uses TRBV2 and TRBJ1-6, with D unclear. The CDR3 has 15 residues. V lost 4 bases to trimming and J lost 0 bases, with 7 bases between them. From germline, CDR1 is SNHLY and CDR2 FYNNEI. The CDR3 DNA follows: TGTGCCAGCAGTGCGGCGAGCTCCTATAATTCACCCCTCCACTTT. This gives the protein CASSAASSYNSPLHF.

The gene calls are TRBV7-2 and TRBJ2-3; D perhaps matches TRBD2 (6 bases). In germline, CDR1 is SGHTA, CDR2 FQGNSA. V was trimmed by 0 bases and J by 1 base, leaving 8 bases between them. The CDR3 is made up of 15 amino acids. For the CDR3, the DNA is TGTGCCAGCAGCTTAGCTAGCGGACGCACAGATACGCAGTATTTT. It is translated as CASSLASGRTDTQYF.

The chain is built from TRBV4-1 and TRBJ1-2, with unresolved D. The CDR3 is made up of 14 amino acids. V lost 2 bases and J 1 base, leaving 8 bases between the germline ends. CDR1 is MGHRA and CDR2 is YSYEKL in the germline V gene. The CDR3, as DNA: TGCGCCAGCAGCCAACACCGGGGTAACTATGGCTACACCTTC. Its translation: CASSQHRGNYGYTF.

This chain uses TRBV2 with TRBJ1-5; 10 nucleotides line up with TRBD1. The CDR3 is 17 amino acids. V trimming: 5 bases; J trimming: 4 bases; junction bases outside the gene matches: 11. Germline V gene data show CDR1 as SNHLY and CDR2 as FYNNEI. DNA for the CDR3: TGTGCCAGCAGTTGGGGGACAGGGGAAATCCGGAATCAGCCCCAGCATTTT. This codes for CASSWGTGEIRNQPQHF.

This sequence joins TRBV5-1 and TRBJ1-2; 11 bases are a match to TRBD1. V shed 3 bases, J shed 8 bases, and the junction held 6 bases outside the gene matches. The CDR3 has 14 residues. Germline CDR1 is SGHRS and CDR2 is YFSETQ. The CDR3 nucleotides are TGCGCCAGCAGCTCACGGACAGGGGGCTGGGGCTACACCTTC. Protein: CASSSRTGGWGYTF.

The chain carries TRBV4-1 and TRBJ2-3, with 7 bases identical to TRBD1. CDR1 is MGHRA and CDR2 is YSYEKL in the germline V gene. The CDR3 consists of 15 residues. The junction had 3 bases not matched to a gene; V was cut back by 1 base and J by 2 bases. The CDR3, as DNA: TGCGCCAGCAGCCAAGTAGGGACAGCCACAGATACGCAGTATTTT. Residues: CASSQVGTATDTQYF.

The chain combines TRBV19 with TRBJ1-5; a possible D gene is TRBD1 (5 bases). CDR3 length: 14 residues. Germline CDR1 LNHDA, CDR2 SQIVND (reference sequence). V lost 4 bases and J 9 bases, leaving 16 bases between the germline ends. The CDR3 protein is CASSTQTGLPPQHF. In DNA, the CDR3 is TGTGCCAGTAGTACACAGACGGGGCTCCCGCCCCAGCATTTT.

The CDR3: CASSQQNYGYTF. The DNA of the CDR3 is TGTGCCAGCAGCCAACAGAACTATGGCTACACCTTC. The chain is built from TRBV7-8 and TRBJ1-2; unclear D gene. Trimming took 5 bases from V and 2 from J, leaving 6 bases between them. Germline V CDR1 and CDR2: SGHVS, FQNEAQ. The CDR3 runs to 12 residues.

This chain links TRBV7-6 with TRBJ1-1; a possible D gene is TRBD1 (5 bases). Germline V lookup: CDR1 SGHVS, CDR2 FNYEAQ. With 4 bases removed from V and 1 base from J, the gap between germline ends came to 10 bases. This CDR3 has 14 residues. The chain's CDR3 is CASSWDLGNTEAFF. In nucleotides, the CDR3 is TGTGCCAGCAGCTGGGACCTTGGGAACACTGAAGCTTTCTTT.

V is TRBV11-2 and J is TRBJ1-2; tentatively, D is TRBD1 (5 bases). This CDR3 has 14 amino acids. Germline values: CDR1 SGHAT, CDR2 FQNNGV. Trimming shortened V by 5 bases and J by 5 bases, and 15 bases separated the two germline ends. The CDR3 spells CASSVLGPGYGYTF. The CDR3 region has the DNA TGTGCCAGCAGCGTGTTGGGGCCGGGGTATGGCTACACCTTC.

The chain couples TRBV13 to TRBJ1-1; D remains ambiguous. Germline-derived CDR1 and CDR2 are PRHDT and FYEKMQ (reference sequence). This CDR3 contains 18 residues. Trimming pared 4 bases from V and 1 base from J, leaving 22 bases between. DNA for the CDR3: TGTGCCAGCAGCTCCTTGGCGAGGGTAGGGCGCGGGAACACTGAAGCTTTCTTT. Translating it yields CASSSLARVGRGNTEAFF.

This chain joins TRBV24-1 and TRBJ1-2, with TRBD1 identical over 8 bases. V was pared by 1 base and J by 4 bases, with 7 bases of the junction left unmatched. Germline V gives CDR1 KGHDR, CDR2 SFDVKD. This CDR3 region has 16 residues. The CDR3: CATSDLVEGQGYGYTF. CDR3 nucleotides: TGTGCCACCAGTGATTTAGTTGAAGGACAGGGCTATGGCTACACCTTC.

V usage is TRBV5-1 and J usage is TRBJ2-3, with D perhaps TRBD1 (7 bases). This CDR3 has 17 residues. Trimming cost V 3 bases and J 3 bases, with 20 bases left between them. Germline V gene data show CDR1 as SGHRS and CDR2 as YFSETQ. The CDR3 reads CASSSLFRQGGTDTQYF. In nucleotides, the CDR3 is TGCGCCAGCAGCTCACTCTTTCGACAGGGAGGAACAGATACGCAGTATTTT.

CDR3 in amino acids: CASSLVSGGLNTGELFF. DNA of the CDR3: TGCGCCAGCAGCTTGGTTAGCGGGGGCTTGAACACCGGGGAGCTGTTTTTT. This sequence joins TRBV5-1 and TRBJ2-2, with 9 positions matching TRBD2. V was pared by 0 bases and J by 1 base, with 4 bases of the junction left unmatched. The CDR3 contains 17 residues. Germline values: CDR1 SGHRS, CDR2 YFSETQ. Based on the CDR3 plus reference TRBV5-1 and TRBJ2-2, the full variable domain is KAGVTQTPRYLIKTRGQQVTLSCSPISGHRSVSWYQQTPGQGLQFLFEYFSETQRNKGNFPGRFSGRQFSNSRSEMNVSTLELGDSALYLCASSLVSGGLNTGELFFGEGSRLTVL.

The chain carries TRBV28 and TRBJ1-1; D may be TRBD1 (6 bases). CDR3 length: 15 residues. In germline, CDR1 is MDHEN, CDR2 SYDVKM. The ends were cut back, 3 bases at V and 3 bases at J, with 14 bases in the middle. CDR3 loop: CASSFMGGADTEAFF. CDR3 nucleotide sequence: TGTGCCAGCAGTTTCATGGGGGGGGCGGACACTGAAGCTTTCTTT.

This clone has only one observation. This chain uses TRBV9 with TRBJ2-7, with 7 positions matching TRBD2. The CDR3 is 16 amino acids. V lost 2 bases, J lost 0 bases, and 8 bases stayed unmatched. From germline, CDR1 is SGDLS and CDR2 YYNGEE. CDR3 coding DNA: TGTGCCAGCAGCGTGGGCGGCGGGGGAAGCTCCTACGAGCAGTACTTC. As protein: CASSVGGGGSSYEQYF.

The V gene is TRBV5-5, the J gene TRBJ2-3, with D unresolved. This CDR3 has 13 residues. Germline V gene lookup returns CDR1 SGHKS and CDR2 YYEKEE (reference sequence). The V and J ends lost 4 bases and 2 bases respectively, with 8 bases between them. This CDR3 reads CASSNLPTDTQYF. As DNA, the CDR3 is TGTGCCAGCAGCAACCTTCCCACAGATACGCAGTATTTT.

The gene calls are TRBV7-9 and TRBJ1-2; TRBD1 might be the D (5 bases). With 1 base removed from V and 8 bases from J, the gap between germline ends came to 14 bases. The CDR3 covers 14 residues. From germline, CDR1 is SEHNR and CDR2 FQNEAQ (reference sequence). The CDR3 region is CASSLVRDGGGYTF. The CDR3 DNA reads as TGTGCCAGCAGCTTAGTTAGGGACGGCGGGGGCTACACCTTC.

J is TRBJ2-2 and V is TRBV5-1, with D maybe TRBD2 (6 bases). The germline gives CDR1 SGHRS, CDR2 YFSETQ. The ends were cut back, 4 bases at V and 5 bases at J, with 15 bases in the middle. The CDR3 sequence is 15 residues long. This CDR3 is CASSQWAGRTGELFF. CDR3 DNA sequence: TGCGCCAGCAGCCAGTGGGCAGGGAGGACCGGGGAGCTGTTTTTT.